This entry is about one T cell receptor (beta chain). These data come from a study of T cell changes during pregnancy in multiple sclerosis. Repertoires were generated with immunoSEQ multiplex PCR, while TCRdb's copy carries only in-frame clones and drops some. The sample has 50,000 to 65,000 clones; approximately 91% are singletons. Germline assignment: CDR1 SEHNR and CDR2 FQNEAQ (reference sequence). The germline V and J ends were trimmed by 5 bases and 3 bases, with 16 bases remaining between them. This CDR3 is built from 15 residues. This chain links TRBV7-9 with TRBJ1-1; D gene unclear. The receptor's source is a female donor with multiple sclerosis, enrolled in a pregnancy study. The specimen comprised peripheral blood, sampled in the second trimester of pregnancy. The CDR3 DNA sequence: TGTGCCAGCAGCGACGGGAGTCCCGAGGACACTGAAGCTTTCTTT. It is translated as CASSDGSPEDTEAFF.